The clone carrying this T cell receptor (beta chain) was counted a few times. Its specificity is not known. Trimming took off 6 bases at V and 3 bases at J, with 9 bases between the two ends. The germline CDR1 and CDR2 sequences are MNHEY and SVGAGI. The CDR3 runs 14 residues. This PCR relied on a set of 60 Vbeta primers and 13 Jbeta primers. The table came from immunoSEQ multiplex PCR; TCRdb's copy has only in-frame clones and leaves some out. In the table there are 80,000 to 130,000 clones, roughly 77% of which are singletons. The sample is drawn from a study of cytomegalovirus exposure and HLA in healthy donors. Study-level results: In an earlier analysis, productive rearrangement rates for most beta V segments clustered near 87% or 30%.

V usage is TRBV6-5 and J usage is TRBJ2-6, with a tentative D call TRBD2 (6 bases). Sequencing was carried out using PBMCs. The sequence was obtained from a woman between 45 and 65 years old in good health and CMV-seropositive. The DNA of the CDR3 is TGTGCCAGCAGAGCGGGTGGTGGGGCCAACGTCCTGACTTTC. Its translation: CASRAGGGANVLTF.